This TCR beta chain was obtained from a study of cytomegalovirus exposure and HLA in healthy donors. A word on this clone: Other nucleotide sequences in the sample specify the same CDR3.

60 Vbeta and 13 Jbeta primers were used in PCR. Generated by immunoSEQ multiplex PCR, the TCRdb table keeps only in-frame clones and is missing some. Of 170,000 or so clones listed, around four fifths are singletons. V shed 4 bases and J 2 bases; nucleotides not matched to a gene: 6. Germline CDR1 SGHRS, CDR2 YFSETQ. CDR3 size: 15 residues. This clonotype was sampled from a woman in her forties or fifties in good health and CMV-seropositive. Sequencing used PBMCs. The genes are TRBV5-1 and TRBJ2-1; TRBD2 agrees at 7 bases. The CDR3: CASSLESGAYNEQFF. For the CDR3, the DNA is TGCGCCAGCAGCCTGGAAAGCGGGGCCTACAATGAGCAGTTCTTC.